A single sample gave rise to the 27 T cell receptor beta chains below, sequenced in a study of blood T cell repertoires in COVID-19. TCRdb's copy holds only in-frame clones and misses some; the assay was immunoSEQ multiplex PCR. The sample yields tens of thousands of clones, roughly 85% seen once. The sequenced material came from peripheral blood. These receptors were obtained from a woman over 75 with acute or convalescent COVID-19.

The chain employs TRBV7-3 and TRBJ2-2; D is possibly TRBD2 (5 bases). Germline values: CDR1 SGHTA, CDR2 FQGTGA. V was trimmed by 0 bases and J by 0 bases, leaving 8 bases between them. This CDR3 is built from 16 residues. CDR3 sequence (DNA): TGTGCCAGCAGCTTAACGAGGGCAACGAACACCGGGGAGCTGTTTTTT. It specifies CASSLTRATNTGELFF. Looking up the rest from reference TRBV7-3 and TRBJ2-2 gives the full variable domain: GAGVSQTPSNKVTEKGKYVELRCDPISGHTALYWYRQSLGQGPEFLIYFQGTGAADDSGLPNDRFFAVRPEGSVSTLKIQRTERGDSAVYLCASSLTRATNTGELFFGEGSRLTVL.

The CDR3 coding sequence is TGTGCCAGCAGCTCACGACAGCCCAATCAGCCCCAGCATTTT. Encoded protein: CASSSRQPNQPQHF. This chain uses TRBV7-9 with TRBJ1-5; D possibly corresponds to TRBD1 (5 bases). The CDR3 consists of 14 residues. Trimming removed 4 bases from V and 3 bases from J, with 10 bases in between. CDR1 is SEHNR, CDR2 FQNEAQ, per germline (reference sequence).

This clone was detected only once. The chain is built from TRBV6-4 and TRBJ2-7; no definite D call. In germline, CDR1 is MRHNA, CDR2 SNTAGT. The CDR3 loop spans 15 amino acids. The ends were cut back, 11 bases at V and 0 bases at J, with 20 bases in the middle. The CDR3: CAPSWPPEPSYEQYF. CDR3 coding DNA: TGTGCCCCCTCATGGCCGCCCGAACCCTCCTACGAGCAGTACTTC.

The chain links TRBV16 to TRBJ2-5; D possibly corresponds to TRBD1 (6 bases). The germline gives CDR1 KGHSY, CDR2 FQNENV. The CDR3 is 14 residues long. Between the trimmed V and J ends, which lost 2 bases and 7 bases, there was a span of 14 bases. This CDR3 reads CASSQNPDRPTQYF. The DNA of the CDR3 is TGTGCCAGCAGCCAAAACCCGGACAGACCGACCCAGTACTTC. Looking up the rest from reference TRBV16 and TRBJ2-5 gives the full variable domain: GEEVAQTPKHLVRGEGQKAKLYCAPIKGHSYVFWYQQVLKNEFKFLISFQNENVFDETGMPKERFSAKCLPNSPCSLEIQATKLEDSAVYFCASSQNPDRPTQYFGPGTRLLVL.

The chain is built from TRBV28 and TRBJ1-2; 9 nucleotides align to TRBD1. The CDR3 spans 15 residues. V trimming: 7 bases; J trimming: 7 bases; junction bases outside the gene matches: 13. The germline gives CDR1 MDHEN, CDR2 SYDVKM. As DNA, the CDR3 is TGTGCCAGCAACCAGGGACAGGGTTCAGGGGGTGGCTACACCTTC. The encoded protein is CASNQGQGSGGGYTF.

This clone was recorded only once. V gene TRBV10-3 combines with J gene TRBJ2-1, with TRBD2 matching over 7 bases. This CDR3 comprises 15 residues. Germline trimming cut 3 bases from V and 8 bases from J; bases unmatched to any gene: 10. CDR1 ENHRY and CDR2 SYGVKD come from the germline V gene. This CDR3 reads CAISDRLAEGDEQFF. In DNA form, the CDR3 reads TGTGCCATCAGTGATCGGCTAGCGGAGGGCGATGAGCAGTTCTTC.

The chain uses TRBV10-3 and TRBJ1-2; D not resolved. Looked up from germline, CDR1 is ENHRY and CDR2 is SYGVKD. CDR3 length: 15 amino acids. The V and J ends lost 0 bases and 6 bases respectively, with 14 bases between them. In DNA form, the CDR3 reads TGTGCCATCAGTGAGTCTGGCGCCACCGGAGATGGCTACACCTTC. This gives the protein CAISESGATGDGYTF.

This sequence joins TRBV3-1 (or the pseudogene TRBV3-2) and TRBJ2-5; TRBD2 might be the D (6 bases). CDR1 and CDR2 from the germline V gene are LGHDT and YNNKEL (reference sequence). The CDR3 spans 14 residues. Trimming left V 4 bases short and J 4 bases short, with 13 bases between. DNA for the CDR3: TGTGCCAGCAGCCCACGGAGGGCCGCAGAGACCCAGTACTTC. Its protein product is CASSPRRAAETQYF.

The V and J genes are TRBV24-1 and TRBJ2-7; 7 positions match TRBD2. Germline values: CDR1 KGHDR, CDR2 SFDVKD. This CDR3 is 14 amino acids long. V gave up 3 bases and J gave up 3 bases; unmatched junction bases: 4. DNA of the CDR3: TGTGCCACCAGTGATCGGAGCGGGATCTACGAGCAGTACTTC. This encodes CATSDRSGIYEQYF.

This clone was seen a few times. V usage is TRBV7-3 and J usage is TRBJ2-7; 11 bases match TRBD2. With V trimmed by 1 base and J by 2 bases, 16 bases remained unmatched. Germline CDR1 SGHTA, CDR2 FQGTGA. The CDR3 is 20 residues long. The CDR3 DNA sequence: TGTGCCAGCAGCTTAAGGGCTAGTGGGACTAGCGGTAGTCCCCCCTACGAGCAGTACTTC. Its translation is CASSLRASGTSGSPPYEQYF.

The rearrangement uses TRBV3-1 (or the pseudogene TRBV3-2) and TRBJ2-1; 10 positions match TRBD1. CDR3 length: 15 residues. The germline V gene has CDR1 LGHDT and CDR2 YNNKEL (reference sequence). With 3 bases clipped from V and 6 bases from J, the junction kept 5 bases outside the gene matches. The CDR3 sequence is CASSQPRDRGNEQFF. CDR3 nucleotide sequence: TGTGCCAGCAGCCAGCCCCGGGACAGGGGCAATGAGCAGTTCTTC.

Here the CDR3 DNA reads TGTGCCAGCAGTTCGGACAGGGAGGGCTATGGCTACACCTTC. Protein sequence: CASSSDREGYGYTF. V and J are TRBV27 and TRBJ1-2; TRBD1 matches at 8 bases. Germline assignment: CDR1 MNHEY and CDR2 SMNVEV (reference sequence). V lost 4 bases to trimming and J lost 4 bases; unmatched junction nucleotides: 5. This CDR3 region has 14 residues.

The rearrangement uses TRBV5-1 and TRBJ1-4; no clear D gene. Germline CDR1 is SGHRS and CDR2 is YFSETQ. V lost 2 bases to trimming and J lost 3 bases, with 17 bases between them. The CDR3 consists of 17 residues. CDR3 protein: CASSLNTNRSPNEKLFF. The CDR3 DNA reads as TGCGCCAGCAGCTTAAACACAAACAGATCCCCTAATGAAAAACTGTTTTTT. The complete variable domain, with remaining parts taken from reference TRBV5-1 and TRBJ1-4, reads KAGVTQTPRYLIKTRGQQVTLSCSPISGHRSVSWYQQTPGQGLQFLFEYFSETQRNKGNFPGRFSGRQFSNSRSEMNVSTLELGDSALYLCASSLNTNRSPNEKLFFGSGTQLSVL.

The rearrangement links TRBV18 to TRBJ2-6; D is unresolved. Germline values: CDR1 KGHSH, CDR2 LQKENI. The CDR3 covers 15 residues. The V and J ends lost 4 bases and 1 base respectively, with 8 bases between them. The CDR3 DNA sequence: TGTGCCAGCTCACGTGACATTTCTGGGGCCAACGTCCTGACTTTC. It yields the protein CASSRDISGANVLTF.

The chain is built from TRBV19 and TRBJ1-2; the D gene is possibly TRBD1 (5 bases). The CDR3 runs 14 residues. The V and J ends lost 0 bases and 8 bases respectively, with 13 bases between them. Germline assignment: CDR1 LNHDA and CDR2 SQIVND (reference sequence). The CDR3 nucleotides are TGTGCCAGTAGTATAGAAGGGCAGGGTTGGGGCTACACCTTC. As protein: CASSIEGQGWGYTF.

This clone was counted a single time. CDR3 protein: CASSQDSLAGGNQPQHF. The DNA of the CDR3 is TGTGCCAGCAGCCAAGATAGTTTGGCAGGGGGCAATCAGCCCCAGCATTTT. The J gene is TRBJ1-5, the V gene TRBV4-2, with D possibly matching TRBD1 (6 bases). The CDR3 totals 17 residues. Deletions cut 0 bases from V and 2 bases from J, with 14 bases between. Per germline, CDR1 LGHNA and CDR2 YNFKEQ.

The V and J genes are TRBV25-1 and TRBJ2-2, with D tentatively TRBD1 (5 bases). Germline V CDR1 and CDR2: MGHDK, SYGVNS. V lost 6 bases and J 2 bases, leaving 7 bases between the germline ends. This CDR3 is 13 amino acids long. The CDR3 DNA reads TGTGCCAGCAGGACAGCCAACACCGGGGAGCTGTTTTTT. Amino acids: CASRTANTGELFF. The full variable domain, its missing parts supplied by reference TRBV25-1 and TRBJ2-2, is EADIYQTPRYLVIGTGKKITLECSQTMGHDKMYWYQQDPGMELHLIHYSYGVNSTEKGDLSSESTVSRIRTEHFPLTLESARPSHTSQYLCASRTANTGELFFGEGSRLTVL.

To note about this clone: Other DNA sequences within the sample encode an identical CDR3. The CDR3 sequence: CASSLTGGEKLFF. Here the CDR3 DNA reads TGTGCCAGCAGCTTAACGGGGGGTGAAAAACTGTTTTTT. The chain carries TRBV7-8 and TRBJ1-4; weak D call: TRBD1 (5 bases). Germline V gene sequence: CDR1 SGHVS, CDR2 FQNEAQ. The CDR3 length is 13 residues. V shed 2 bases and J shed 7 bases, with 8 bases lying between them.

The chain links TRBV9 to TRBJ2-5; 7 bases are shared with TRBD2. The CDR3 runs to 13 residues. Germline trimming cut 2 bases from V and 3 bases from J; bases unmatched to any gene: 1. Germline lookup yields CDR1 SGDLS and CDR2 YYNGEE. CDR3 DNA sequence: TGTGCCAGCAGCGTGGGGGGGGAAGAGACCCAGTACTTC. Protein sequence: CASSVGGEETQYF.

The rearrangement links TRBV10-3 to TRBJ2-7, with 14 bases matching TRBD2. The CDR3 is made up of 19 amino acids. V lost 6 bases to trimming and J lost 5 bases; unmatched junction nucleotides: 18. The germline gives CDR1 ENHRY, CDR2 SYGVKD. In DNA, the CDR3 is TGTGCCATCAGGGGGGACGGACTAGCGGGAGGTAGATCGGTAGACGAGCAGTACTTC. It specifies CAIRGDGLAGGRSVDEQYF.

CDR3 in amino acids: CASSLLADTSTDTQYF. The CDR3 DNA is TGTGCCAGCAGCTTACTAGCGGATACTAGCACAGATACGCAGTATTTT. This chain uses TRBV7-2 with TRBJ2-3, with TRBD2 identical over 7 bases. The CDR3 spans 16 residues. The germline gives CDR1 SGHTA, CDR2 FQGNSA. V shed 2 bases, J shed 0 bases, and the junction held 5 bases outside the gene matches.

The chain couples TRBV7-9 to TRBJ1-1; TRBD1 matches 9 bases. CDR3 length: 15 residues. With V trimmed by 4 bases and J by 4 bases, 7 bases remained unmatched. Germline V CDR1 and CDR2: SEHNR, FQNEAQ (reference sequence). CDR3 DNA: TGTGCCAGCAGCTCAGGGACAGGGAGGGGCACTGAAGCTTTCTTT. As protein: CASSSGTGRGTEAFF.

This chain links TRBV9 with TRBJ1-4; TRBD1 matches at 10 bases. The trim removed 0 bases at V and 7 bases at J, leaving 3 bases unmatched. The CDR3 runs 15 residues. CDR1 is SGDLS and CDR2 is YYNGEE in the germline V gene. CDR3 region: CASSVEGQGFEKLFF. The DNA of the CDR3 is TGTGCCAGCAGCGTAGAGGGACAGGGGTTTGAAAAACTGTTTTTT. The full variable domain, rest sourced from reference TRBV9 and TRBJ1-4, is DSGVTQTPKHLITATGQRVTLRCSPRSGDLSVYWYQQSLDQGLQFLIQYYNGEERAKGNILERFSAQQFPDLHSELNLSSLELGDSALYFCASSVEGQGFEKLFFGSGTQLSVL.

V and J are TRBV5-1 and TRBJ2-5; 8 positions agree with TRBD2. Germline CDR1 and CDR2: SGHRS and YFSETQ. The J segment lost 4 bases and the V segment lost 2 bases, leaving 28 bases of the junction unmatched. The CDR3 sequence is 22 residues long. The CDR3 spells CASSFQRDYRLQRERIGETQYF. For the CDR3, the DNA is TGCGCCAGCAGCTTTCAGCGGGACTACAGACTACAGCGGGAGAGGATTGGAGAGACCCAGTACTTC.

This clone was recorded once. This chain connects TRBV11-2 to TRBJ1-5, with D perhaps matching TRBD1 (5 bases). Germline V gene lookup returns CDR1 SGHAT and CDR2 FQNNGV. The CDR3 contains 14 residues. Trimming removed 2 bases at V and 7 bases at J, with 12 bases between. CDR3 in DNA: TGTGCCAGCAGCTTAAACCAGGGTTGGCAGCCCCAGCATTTT. As protein: CASSLNQGWQPQHF.

The chain has TRBV6-5 and TRBJ2-2, with TRBD1 matching 7 bases. The V gene end was trimmed by 2 bases and the J gene end by 5 bases; junction bases not matched to a gene: 5. The CDR3 consists of 15 residues. CDR1 and CDR2 (germline): MNHEY, SVGAGI. The CDR3: CASSYKGAGTGELFF. The DNA for the CDR3 is TGTGCCAGCAGTTACAAGGGGGCTGGTACCGGGGAGCTGTTTTTT.

V gene TRBV6-1 combines with J gene TRBJ2-1, with 11 nucleotides matching TRBD1. The germline CDR1 and CDR2 sequences are MNHNS and SASEGT. The CDR3 sequence is 14 residues long. The J segment lost 9 bases and the V segment lost 3 bases, leaving 4 bases of the junction unmatched. This CDR3 reads CASSDGQGAFEQFF. The DNA of the CDR3 is TGTGCCAGCAGTGACGGACAGGGGGCCTTTGAGCAGTTCTTC.